The 9 T cell receptor beta chains below were found in one sample sequenced in a study of regulatory T cells in long-lasting Graves disease. TCR beta libraries were built with iRepertoire HTBI primers and Arm-PCR of CDR3 regions. One entry per CDR3 protein, called by TCRdb with MiXCR from the multiplex PCR reads. The sample holds roughly 350,000 distinct CDR3 sequences, 16% seen once. Described time point: newly diagnosed GD, antithyroid drugs for less than 3 months. The TCR library was made from RNA that had been extracted from PBMCs in TRIzol. This same sample was also part of a study on T cells in Graves' hyperthyroidism and ophthalmopathy.

The material sequenced was peripheral blood mononuclear cells (PBMCs), taken at new diagnosis, from a patient treated with antithyroid drugs. The receptor source for this set is a middle-aged man with Graves disease.

The chain uses TRBV18 and TRBJ2-4; weak D call: TRBD1 (5 bases). The germline V gene has CDR1 KGHSH and CDR2 LQKENI. V dropped 4 bases and J dropped 5 bases, with 9 bases sitting between them. This CDR3 has 13 residues. The CDR3 bases are TGTGCCAGCTCACGACCGACAGAAAACATTCAGTACTTC. Translation gives CASSRPTENIQYF.

V and J are TRBV11-3 and TRBJ2-6; 7 positions agree with TRBD1. In germline, CDR1 is SGHNT, CDR2 YENEEA. V dropped 5 bases and J dropped 0; count of bases not matched to a gene: 1. The CDR3 contains 15 residues. The CDR3 coding sequence is TGTGCCAGCAGCCACAGGGGCTCTGGGGCCAACGTCCTGACTTTC. Translation gives CASSHRGSGANVLTF.

This clonotype was counted many times. The chain uses TRBV11-2 and TRBJ2-2, with 11 bases aligning to TRBD2. Germline loops: CDR1 SGHAT, CDR2 FQNNGV. V shed 1 base, J shed 6 bases, and the junction held 4 bases outside the gene matches. The CDR3 is 16 amino acids. The CDR3 protein is CASSLVSGGAAGELFF. In DNA, the CDR3 is TGTGCCAGCAGCTTAGTTAGCGGGGGGGCCGCCGGGGAGCTGTTTTTT.

This clonotype was observed a handful of times. The genes are TRBV5-1 and TRBJ2-3; TRBD2 aligns across 9 bases. V lost 7 bases to trimming and J lost 3 bases; unmatched junction nucleotides: 9. The CDR3 runs 15 residues. The germline gives CDR1 SGHRS, CDR2 YFSETQ. CDR3 region: CASGPAGGQTDTQYF. The CDR3 bases are TGCGCCAGCGGTCCTGCGGGGGGGCAAACAGATACGCAGTATTTT.

The count of this clonotype is one. The chain employs TRBV5-5 and TRBJ2-5; TRBD2 matches at 10 bases. The germline gives CDR1 SGHKS, CDR2 YYEKEE (reference sequence). There are 15 residues in the CDR3. V lost 3 bases and J lost 1; bases outside the gene matches: 3. DNA of the CDR3: TGTGCCAGCAGCTCACTAGCGGGGACCCAAGAGACCCAGTACTTC. Its protein is CASSSLAGTQETQYF. The full variable domain, in which reference TRBV5-5 and TRBJ2-5 provide the parts outside the CDR3, is DAGVTQSPTHLIKTRGQQVTLRCSPISGHKSVSWYQQVLGQGPQFIFQYYEKEERGRGNFPDRFSARQFPNYSSELNVNALLLGDSALYLCASSSLAGTQETQYFGPGTRLLVL.

The V call is TRBV25-1, the J call TRBJ2-7; TRBD2 might be the D (5 bases). Germline V gene data show CDR1 as MGHDK and CDR2 as SYGVNS. V was trimmed by 2 bases and J by 5 bases, leaving 16 bases between them. The CDR3 has 15 amino acids. The CDR3 protein is CASSEDRGSGNEQYF. Here the CDR3 DNA reads TGTGCCAGCAGTGAAGACCGGGGATCGGGGAACGAGCAGTACTTC.

There are a few counts of this clonotype. J is TRBJ2-3 and V is TRBV18; D gene unclear. The J call may be mistaken, given a closer DNA end match to TRBJ2-7. The CDR3 length is 16 residues. Germline CDR1 reads KGHSH; CDR2 reads LQKENI. CDR3 bases: TGTGCCAGCTCACCAAGACCTCCCCCCCCCGAGCGCGAGCAGTACTTC. Translating it yields CASSPRPPPPEREQYF.

V is TRBV4-1 and J is TRBJ1-1; D is undetermined. V was shortened by 4 bases and J by 7 bases, with 16 bases between the two germline ends. This CDR3 has 14 amino acids. Germline lookup yields CDR1 MGHRA and CDR2 YSYEKL. The CDR3 nucleotides read TGCGCCAGCAGCCTTCGGCAGTCTGGCGATGAAGCTTTCTTT. Translated, it gives CASSLRQSGDEAFF.

The chain carries TRBV9 and TRBJ1-4; TRBD1 agrees at 7 bases. This CDR3 is built from 14 residues. Trimming took 4 bases from V and 7 from J; bases not matched to a gene: 7. Germline loops: CDR1 SGDLS, CDR2 YYNGEE. Here the CDR3 DNA reads TGTGCCAGCAGCACCACCGGGACAGCTGAAAAACTGTTTTTT. Residues: CASSTTGTAEKLFF.